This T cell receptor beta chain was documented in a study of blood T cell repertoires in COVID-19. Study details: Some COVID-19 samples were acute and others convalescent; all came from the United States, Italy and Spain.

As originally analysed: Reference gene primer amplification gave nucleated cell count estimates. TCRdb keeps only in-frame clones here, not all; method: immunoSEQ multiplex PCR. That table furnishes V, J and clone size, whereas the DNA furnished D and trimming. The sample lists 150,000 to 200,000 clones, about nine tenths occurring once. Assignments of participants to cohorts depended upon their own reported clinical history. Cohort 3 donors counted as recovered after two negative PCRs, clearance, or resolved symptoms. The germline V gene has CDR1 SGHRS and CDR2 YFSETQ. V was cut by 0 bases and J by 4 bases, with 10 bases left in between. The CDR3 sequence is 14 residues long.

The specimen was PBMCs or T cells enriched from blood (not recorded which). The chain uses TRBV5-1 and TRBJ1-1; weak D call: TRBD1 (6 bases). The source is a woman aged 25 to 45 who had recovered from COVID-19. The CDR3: CASSLDRVSTEAFF. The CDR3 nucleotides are TGCGCCAGCAGCTTGGACAGGGTTAGCACTGAAGCTTTCTTT.